This T cell receptor (beta chain) was captured in a study of blood T cell repertoires in COVID-19. Study-wide context: Some COVID-19 samples were acute and others convalescent; all came from the United States, Italy and Spain.

Membership in each cohort depended on participant-reported clinical history. Germline V CDR1 and CDR2: MNHEY, SVGEGT. The CDR3 has 13 residues. V shed 5 bases and J shed 6 bases, with 13 bases lying between them. In the source study's methods: Amplifying reference gene primers gave estimates of nucleated cell counts. Sequencing used immunoSEQ multiplex PCR; TCRdb keeps in-frame clones, though not all of them. V, J and clone size are taken as reported in that table, and D and trimming were inferred from the DNA itself. The sample has 200,000 to 250,000 clones, roughly 88% seen once. Sequencing was performed on PBMCs or T cells enriched from blood (not recorded which). The rearrangement joins TRBV6-2 or TRBV6-3 to TRBJ1-2, with D unclear. This receptor was taken from a woman aged 50 to 60 who had recovered from COVID-19. This CDR3 is CASSRSSTHGYTF. CDR3 coding DNA: TGTGCCAGCAGTCGTTCCAGTACGCATGGCTACACCTTC.